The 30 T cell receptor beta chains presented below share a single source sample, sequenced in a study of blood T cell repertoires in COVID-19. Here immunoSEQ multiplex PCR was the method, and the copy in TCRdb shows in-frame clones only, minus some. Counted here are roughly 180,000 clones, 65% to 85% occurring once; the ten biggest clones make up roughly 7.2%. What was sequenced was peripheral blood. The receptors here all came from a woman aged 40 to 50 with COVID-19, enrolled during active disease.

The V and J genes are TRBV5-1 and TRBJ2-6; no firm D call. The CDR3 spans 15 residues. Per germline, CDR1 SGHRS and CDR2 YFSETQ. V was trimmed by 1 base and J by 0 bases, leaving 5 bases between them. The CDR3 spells CASSLSGSGANVLTF. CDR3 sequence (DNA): TGCGCCAGCAGCTTGTCGGGCTCTGGGGCCAACGTCCTGACTTTC.

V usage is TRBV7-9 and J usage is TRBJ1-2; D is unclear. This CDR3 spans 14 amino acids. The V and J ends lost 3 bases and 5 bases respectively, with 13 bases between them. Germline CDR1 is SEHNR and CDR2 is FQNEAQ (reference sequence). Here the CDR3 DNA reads TGTGCCAGCAGCTTTGGCAGCCCGGGGTATGGCTACACCTTC. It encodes CASSFGSPGYGYTF.

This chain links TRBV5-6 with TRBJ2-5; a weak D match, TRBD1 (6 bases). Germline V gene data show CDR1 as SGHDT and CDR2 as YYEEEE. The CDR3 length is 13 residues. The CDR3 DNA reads TGTGCGAGCGCCAGGGGTTTACAAGAGACCCAGTACTTC. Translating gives CASARGLQETQYF.

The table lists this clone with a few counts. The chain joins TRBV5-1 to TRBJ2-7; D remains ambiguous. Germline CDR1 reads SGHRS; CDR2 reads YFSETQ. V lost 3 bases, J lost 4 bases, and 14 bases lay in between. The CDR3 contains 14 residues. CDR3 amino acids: CASSSVASTYEQYF. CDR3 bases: TGCGCCAGCAGCTCAGTGGCATCCACATACGAGCAGTACTTC.

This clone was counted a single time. The CDR3 loop is CASRPKRRGQGEQFF. CDR3 nucleotides: TGTGCCAGCAGGCCGAAGAGACGCGGACAGGGGGAGCAGTTCTTC. The chain combines TRBV3-1 (or the pseudogene TRBV3-2) with TRBJ2-1, with 9 bases aligning to TRBD1. Looked up from germline, CDR1 is LGHDT and CDR2 is YNNKEL (reference sequence). The V segment lost 6 bases and the J segment 10 bases; nucleotides outside the gene matches: 13. The CDR3 is 15 residues long.

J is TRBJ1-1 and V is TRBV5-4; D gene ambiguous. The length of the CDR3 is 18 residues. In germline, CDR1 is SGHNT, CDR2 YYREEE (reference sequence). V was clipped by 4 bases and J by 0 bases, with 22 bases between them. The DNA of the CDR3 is TGTGCCAGCAGCGCCGGAGTTGTCGCCCTAACCATGAACACTGAAGCTTTCTTT. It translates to CASSAGVVALTMNTEAFF.

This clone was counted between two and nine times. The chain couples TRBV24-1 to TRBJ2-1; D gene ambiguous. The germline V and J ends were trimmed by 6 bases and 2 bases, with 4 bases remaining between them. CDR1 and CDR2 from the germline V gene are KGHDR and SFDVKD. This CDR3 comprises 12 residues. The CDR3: CATSQTYNEQFF. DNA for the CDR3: TGTGCCACCAGTCAAACCTACAATGAGCAGTTCTTC.

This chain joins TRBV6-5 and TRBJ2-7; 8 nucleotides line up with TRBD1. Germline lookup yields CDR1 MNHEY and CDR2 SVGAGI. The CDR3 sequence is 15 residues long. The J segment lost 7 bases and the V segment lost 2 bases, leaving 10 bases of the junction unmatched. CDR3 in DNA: TGTGCCAGCAGTTACGCCCCGGAGACAGGGGCTGAGCAGTACTTC. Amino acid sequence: CASSYAPETGAEQYF.

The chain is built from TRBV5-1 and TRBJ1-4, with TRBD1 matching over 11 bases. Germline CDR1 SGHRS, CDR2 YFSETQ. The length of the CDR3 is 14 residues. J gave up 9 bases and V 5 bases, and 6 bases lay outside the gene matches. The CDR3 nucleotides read TGCGCCAGCAGTCCCGGGACAGGGGGTCAAAAACTGTTTTTT. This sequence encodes CASSPGTGGQKLFF.

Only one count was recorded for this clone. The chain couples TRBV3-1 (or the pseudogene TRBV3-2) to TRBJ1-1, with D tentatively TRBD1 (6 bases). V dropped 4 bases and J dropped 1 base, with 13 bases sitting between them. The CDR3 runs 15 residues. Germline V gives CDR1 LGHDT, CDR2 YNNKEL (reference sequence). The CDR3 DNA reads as TGTGCCAGCAGCCGCCGGGTGGGGGCGAACACTGAAGCTTTCTTT. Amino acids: CASSRRVGANTEAFF.

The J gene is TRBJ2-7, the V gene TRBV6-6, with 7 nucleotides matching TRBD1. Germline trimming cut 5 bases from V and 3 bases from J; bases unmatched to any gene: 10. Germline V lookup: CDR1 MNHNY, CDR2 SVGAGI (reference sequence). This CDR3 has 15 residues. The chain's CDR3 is CASSPNPDRFYEQYF. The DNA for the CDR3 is TGTGCCAGCAGTCCCAATCCGGACAGGTTCTACGAGCAGTACTTC.

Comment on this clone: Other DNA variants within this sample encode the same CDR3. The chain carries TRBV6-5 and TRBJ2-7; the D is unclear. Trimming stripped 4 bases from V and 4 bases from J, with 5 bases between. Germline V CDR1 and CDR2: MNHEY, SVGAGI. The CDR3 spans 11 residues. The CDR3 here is CASSSTYEQYF. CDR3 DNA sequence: TGTGCCAGCAGTTCCACATACGAGCAGTACTTC.

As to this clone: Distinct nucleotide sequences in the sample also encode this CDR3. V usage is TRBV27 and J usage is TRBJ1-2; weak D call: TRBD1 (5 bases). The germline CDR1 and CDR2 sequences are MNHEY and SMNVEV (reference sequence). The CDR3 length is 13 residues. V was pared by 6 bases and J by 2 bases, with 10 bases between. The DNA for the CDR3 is TGTGCCAGCAGCCGCGGGGGAAACTATGGCTACACCTTC. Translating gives CASSRGGNYGYTF.

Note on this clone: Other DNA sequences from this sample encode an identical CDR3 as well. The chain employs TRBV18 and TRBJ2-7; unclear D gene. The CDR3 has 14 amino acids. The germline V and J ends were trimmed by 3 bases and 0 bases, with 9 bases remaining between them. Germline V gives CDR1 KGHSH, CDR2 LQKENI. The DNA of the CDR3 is TGTGCCAGCTCACCGAGTCCAATCTCCTACGAGCAGTACTTC. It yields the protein CASSPSPISYEQYF.

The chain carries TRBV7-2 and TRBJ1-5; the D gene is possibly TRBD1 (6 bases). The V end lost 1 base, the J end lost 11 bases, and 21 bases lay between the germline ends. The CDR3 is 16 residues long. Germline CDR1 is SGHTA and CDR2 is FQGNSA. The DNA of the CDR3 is TGTGCCAGCAGCTTAGAACCAACAGGGTTCTACGGGGCCCAGCATTTT. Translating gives CASSLEPTGFYGAQHF. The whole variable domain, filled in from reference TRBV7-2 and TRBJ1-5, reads GAGVSQSPSNKVTEKGKDVELRCDPISGHTALYWYRQSLGQGLEFLIYFQGNSAPDKSGLPSDRFSAERTGGSVSTLTIQRTQQEDSAVYLCASSLEPTGFYGAQHFGDGTRLSIL.

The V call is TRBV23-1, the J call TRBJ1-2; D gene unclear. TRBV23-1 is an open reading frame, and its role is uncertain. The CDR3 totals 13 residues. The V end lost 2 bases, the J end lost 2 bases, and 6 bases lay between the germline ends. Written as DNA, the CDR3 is TGCGCCAGCAGTCAACCTGAGAACTATGGCTACACCTTC. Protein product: CASSQPENYGYTF.

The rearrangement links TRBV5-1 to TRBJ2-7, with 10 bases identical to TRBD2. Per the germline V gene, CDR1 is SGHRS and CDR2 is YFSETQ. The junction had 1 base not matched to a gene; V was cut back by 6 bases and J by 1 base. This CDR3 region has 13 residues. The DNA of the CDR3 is TGCGCCAGCAAACTAGCGGGATCCTACGAGCAGTACTTC. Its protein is CASKLAGSYEQYF.

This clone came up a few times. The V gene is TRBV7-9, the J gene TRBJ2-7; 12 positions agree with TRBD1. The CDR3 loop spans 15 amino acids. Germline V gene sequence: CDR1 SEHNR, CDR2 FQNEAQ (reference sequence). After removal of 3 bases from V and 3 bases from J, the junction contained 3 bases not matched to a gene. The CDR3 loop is CASSFGTGGFYEQYF. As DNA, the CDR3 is TGTGCCAGCAGCTTCGGGACAGGGGGCTTCTACGAGCAGTACTTC.

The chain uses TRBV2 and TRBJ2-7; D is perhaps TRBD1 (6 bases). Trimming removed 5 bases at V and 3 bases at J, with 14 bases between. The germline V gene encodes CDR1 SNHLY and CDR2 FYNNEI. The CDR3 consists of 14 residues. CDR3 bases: TGTGCCAGCAGTCCACAGGGATATAGCTACGAGCAGTACTTC. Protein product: CASSPQGYSYEQYF.

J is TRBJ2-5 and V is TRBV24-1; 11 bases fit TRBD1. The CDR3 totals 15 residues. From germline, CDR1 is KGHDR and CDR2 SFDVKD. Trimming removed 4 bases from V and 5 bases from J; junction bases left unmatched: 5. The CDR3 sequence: CATSDRTGGAETQYF. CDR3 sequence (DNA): TGTGCCACCAGTGACCGGACAGGGGGCGCGGAGACCCAGTACTTC.

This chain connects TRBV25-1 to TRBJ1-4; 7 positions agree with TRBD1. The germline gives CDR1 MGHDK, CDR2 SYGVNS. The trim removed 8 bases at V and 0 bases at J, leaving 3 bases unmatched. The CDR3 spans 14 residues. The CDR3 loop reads CASDTGATNEKLFF. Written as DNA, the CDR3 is TGTGCCAGCGACACAGGGGCAACTAATGAAAAACTGTTTTTT.

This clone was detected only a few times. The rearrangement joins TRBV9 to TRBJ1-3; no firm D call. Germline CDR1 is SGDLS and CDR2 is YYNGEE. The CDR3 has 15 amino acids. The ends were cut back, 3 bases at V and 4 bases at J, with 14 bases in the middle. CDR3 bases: TGTGCCAGCAGCGAGGAGGCTGCGCGAGGAAACACCATATATTTT. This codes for CASSEEAARGNTIYF.

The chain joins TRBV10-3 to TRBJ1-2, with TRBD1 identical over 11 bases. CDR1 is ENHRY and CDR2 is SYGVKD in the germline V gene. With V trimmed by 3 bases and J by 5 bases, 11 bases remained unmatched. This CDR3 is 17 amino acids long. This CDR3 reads CAISDGQGAPKGYGYTF. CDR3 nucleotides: TGTGCCATCAGTGACGGACAGGGGGCCCCCAAGGGGTATGGCTACACCTTC.

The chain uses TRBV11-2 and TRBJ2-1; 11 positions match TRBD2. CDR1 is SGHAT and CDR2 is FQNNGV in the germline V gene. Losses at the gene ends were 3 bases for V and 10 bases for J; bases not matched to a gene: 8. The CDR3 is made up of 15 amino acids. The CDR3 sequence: CASSFRGTSGLEQFF. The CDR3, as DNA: TGTGCCAGCAGCTTCAGAGGGACTAGCGGTCTGGAGCAGTTCTTC. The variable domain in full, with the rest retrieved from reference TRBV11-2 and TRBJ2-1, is EAGVAQSPRYKIIEKRQSVAFWCNPISGHATLYWYQQILGQGPKLLIQFQNNGVVDDSQLPKDRFSAERLKGVDSTLKIQPAKLEDSAVYLCASSFRGTSGLEQFFGPGTRLTVL.

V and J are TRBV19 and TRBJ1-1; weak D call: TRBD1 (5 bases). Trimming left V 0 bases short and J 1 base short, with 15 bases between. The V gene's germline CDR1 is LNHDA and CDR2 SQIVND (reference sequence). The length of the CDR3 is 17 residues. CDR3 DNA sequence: TGTGCCAGTAGTATAGATCCGCCGGGGGTTCCGAACACTGAAGCTTTCTTT. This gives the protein CASSIDPPGVPNTEAFF.

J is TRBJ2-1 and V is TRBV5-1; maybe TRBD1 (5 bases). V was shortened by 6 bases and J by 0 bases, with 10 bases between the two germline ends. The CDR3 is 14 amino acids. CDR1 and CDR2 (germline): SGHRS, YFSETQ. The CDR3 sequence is CASTGAISYNEQFF. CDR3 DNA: TGCGCCAGCACTGGGGCCATCTCCTACAATGAGCAGTTCTTC.

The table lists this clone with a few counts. The DNA of the CDR3 is TGTGCCAGCGGCGGGAGGGCCTCCACTGATACGCAGTATTTT. It yields the protein CASGGRASTDTQYF. The V and J genes are TRBV27 and TRBJ2-3; 9 bases align to TRBD2. J was trimmed by 6 bases and V by 8 bases; bases with no gene match: 9. Germline V gene data show CDR1 as MNHEY and CDR2 as SMNVEV (reference sequence). The CDR3 is 14 amino acids.

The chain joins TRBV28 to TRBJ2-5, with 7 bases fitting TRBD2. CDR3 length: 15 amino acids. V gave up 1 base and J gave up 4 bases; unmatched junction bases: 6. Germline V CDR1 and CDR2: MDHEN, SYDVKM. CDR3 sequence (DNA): TGTGCCAGCAGTTTATATTGGACTAGTGGAGAGACCCAGTACTTC. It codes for CASSLYWTSGETQYF.

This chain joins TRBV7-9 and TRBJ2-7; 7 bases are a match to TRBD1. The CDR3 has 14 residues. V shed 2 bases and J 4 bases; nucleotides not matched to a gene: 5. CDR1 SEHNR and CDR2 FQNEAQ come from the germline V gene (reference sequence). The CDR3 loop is CASSLFDRVYEQYF. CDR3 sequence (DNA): TGTGCCAGCAGCTTATTCGACAGGGTATACGAGCAGTACTTC.

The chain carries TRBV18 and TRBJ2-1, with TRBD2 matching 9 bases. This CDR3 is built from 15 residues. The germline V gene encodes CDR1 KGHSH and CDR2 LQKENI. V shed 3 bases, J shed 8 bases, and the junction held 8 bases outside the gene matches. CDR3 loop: CASSPGTSSGDEQFF. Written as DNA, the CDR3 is TGTGCCAGCTCACCCGGGACTAGCTCAGGGGATGAGCAGTTCTTC.